The 16 T cell receptor beta chains below come from one sample, sequenced in a study of OX40 agonist ivuxolimab in advanced cancers. Libraries were prepared by immunoSEQ multiplex PCR; TCRdb keeps only in-frame clonotypes and omits some of them. Here the sample spans some 86,000 clones, around nine tenths being singletons. The sequencing here drew on CD4+ or CD8+ T cells sorted from blood, taken in a trial of the OX40 agonist ivuxolimab. Receptor source: an adult with an advanced solid tumor such as melanoma, head and neck, liver or kidney cancer.

This chain links TRBV4-1 with TRBJ1-1; D ambiguous. V was pared by 0 bases and J by 5 bases, with 19 bases between. The CDR3 length is 17 residues. Germline V gene data show CDR1 as MGHRA and CDR2 as YSYEKL. The CDR3 DNA follows: TGCGCCAGCAGCCAAGATCAGTTAACTATGGGCAGGACTGAAGCTTTCTTT. It yields the protein CASSQDQLTMGRTEAFF.

The V call is TRBV7-3, the J call TRBJ1-1; 8 bases are a match to TRBD1. The ends lost 5 bases at V and 7 bases at J; junction bases unmatched: 6. The length of the CDR3 is 13 residues. CDR1 is SGHTA and CDR2 is FQGTGA in the germline V gene. The CDR3 DNA follows: TGTGCCAGCAGCACACAGGGGGGGAGTGAAGCTTTCTTT. Protein: CASSTQGGSEAFF. The whole variable domain, remainder taken from reference TRBV7-3 and TRBJ1-1, is GAGVSQTPSNKVTEKGKYVELRCDPISGHTALYWYRQSLGQGPEFLIYFQGTGAADDSGLPNDRFFAVRPEGSVSTLKIQRTERGDSAVYLCASSTQGGSEAFFGQGTRLTVV.

This clone was detected only a few times. The chain links TRBV11-3 to TRBJ2-3; 10 bases line up with TRBD2. Per the germline V gene, CDR1 is SGHNT and CDR2 is YENEEA. The CDR3 consists of 16 residues. V lost 5 bases, J lost 1 base, and 6 bases stayed unmatched. The CDR3 sequence: CASSSGGGQGTDTQYF. The CDR3, as DNA: TGTGCCAGCAGCAGCGGGGGGGGACAGGGCACAGATACGCAGTATTTT.

This clone was observed many times. The rearrangement joins TRBV30 to TRBJ1-5; D remains ambiguous. The CDR3 loop spans 13 amino acids. Trimming stripped 2 bases from V and 4 bases from J, with 9 bases between. The germline gives CDR1 GTSNPN, CDR2 SVGIG (reference sequence). The DNA for the CDR3 is TGTGCCTGGAGTAGGGCAATAAATCAGCCCCAGCATTTT. It encodes CAWSRAINQPQHF.

The table lists this clone with a count of one. The chain links TRBV10-3 to TRBJ1-2; no clear D. The CDR3 spans 15 residues. V lost 5 bases and J lost 3, with 16 bases in between. Looked up from germline, CDR1 is ENHRY and CDR2 is SYGVKD. CDR3 bases: TGTGCCATCAGTCTCGATGCAGGCGTCGACTATGGCTACACCTTC. This sequence encodes CAISLDAGVDYGYTF.

This clone occurred a few times. The rearrangement uses TRBV19 and TRBJ1-1; D is perhaps TRBD1 (5 bases). This CDR3 is 13 amino acids long. V dropped 5 bases and J dropped 4 bases, with 11 bases sitting between them. The germline V gene encodes CDR1 LNHDA and CDR2 SQIVND (reference sequence). CDR3 sequence reads: CASSLQAGTEAFF. The CDR3 DNA sequence: TGTGCCAGTAGTCTACAGGCGGGCACTGAAGCTTTCTTT.

DNA of the CDR3: TGTGCCATCAGTGACAGGGTAGACCAGCCCCAGCATTTT. It translates to CAISDRVDQPQHF. The V gene is TRBV10-3, the J gene TRBJ1-5, with TRBD1 as a possible D gene (5 bases). CDR3 length: 13 amino acids. Germline V gene lookup returns CDR1 ENHRY and CDR2 SYGVKD. Trimming shortened V by 3 bases and J by 7 bases, and 10 bases separated the two germline ends.

The CDR3 DNA sequence: TGTGCCAGCAGTTTCCAGGGGGGCTGGGAGACCCAGTACTTC. This sequence encodes CASSFQGGWETQYF. The rearrangement uses TRBV2 and TRBJ2-5, with D maybe TRBD1 (7 bases). Germline lookup yields CDR1 SNHLY and CDR2 FYNNEI. The CDR3 length is 14 residues. Trimming took off 5 bases at V and 5 bases at J, with 15 bases between the two ends.

The rearrangement links TRBV12-5 to TRBJ2-1; D is possibly TRBD1 (5 bases). Germline-derived CDR1 and CDR2 are LGHNT and FRNRAP. This CDR3 region has 12 residues. Between the trimmed V and J ends, which lost 0 bases and 10 bases, there was a span of 7 bases. The CDR3 loop is CASGLVNREQFF. The CDR3 region has the DNA TGTGCTAGTGGTTTGGTAAACAGGGAGCAGTTCTTC.

This chain joins TRBV11-3 and TRBJ2-2, with D unclear. V was pared by 1 base and J by 4 bases, with 7 bases between. Germline CDR1 reads SGHNT; CDR2 reads YENEEA. This CDR3 comprises 14 residues. The CDR3 sequence is CASSLGGGTGELFF. The CDR3 DNA follows: TGTGCCAGCAGCTTAGGCGGCGGCACCGGGGAGCTGTTTTTT.

The chain combines TRBV5-4 with TRBJ1-3, with D perhaps matching TRBD1 (6 bases). The germline V gene has CDR1 SGHNT and CDR2 YYREEE (reference sequence). The CDR3 totals 16 residues. V was trimmed by 4 bases and J by 0 bases, leaving 14 bases between them. CDR3 in amino acids: CASSNHGQNSGNTIYF. The CDR3 nucleotides are TGTGCCAGCAGCAATCACGGACAGAACTCTGGAAACACCATATATTTT.

J is TRBJ1-3 and V is TRBV27; the match to TRBD1 covers 7 bases. Germline V gene data show CDR1 as MNHEY and CDR2 as SMNVEV (reference sequence). The CDR3 length is 16 residues. Trimming removed 6 bases from V and 0 bases from J; junction bases left unmatched: 8. CDR3 DNA sequence: TGTGCCAGCAGCAGACAGGGTCCCCCCTCTGGAAACACCATATATTTT. This gives the protein CASSRQGPPSGNTIYF.

The rearrangement uses TRBV14 and TRBJ2-7, with 8 bases matching TRBD2. The germline CDR1 and CDR2 sequences are SGHDN and FVKESK. The CDR3 length is 15 residues. V shed 4 bases, J shed 3 bases, and the junction held 8 bases outside the gene matches. The CDR3 coding sequence is TGTGCCAGCAGCCGCCAGCGGGGGATCGGCTACGAGCAGTACTTC. Protein: CASSRQRGIGYEQYF. The complete variable domain, with remaining parts taken from reference TRBV14 and TRBJ2-7, reads EAGVTQFPSHSVIEKGQTVTLRCDPISGHDNLYWYRRVMGKEIKFLLHFVKESKQDESGMPNNRFLAERTGGTYSTLKVQPAELEDSGVYFCASSRQRGIGYEQYFGPGTRLTVT.

The count of this clone is one. V and J are TRBV29-1 and TRBJ1-2; 8 positions agree with TRBD1. Trimming cost V 2 bases and J 6 bases; bases outside gene matches: 5. Germline values: CDR1 SQVTM, CDR2 ANQGSEA. CDR3 length equals 13 residues. This chain's CDR3 is CSVETDRGDGYTF. For the CDR3, the DNA is TGCAGCGTTGAAACCGACAGGGGTGATGGCTACACCTTC.

This chain links TRBV7-7 with TRBJ2-7, with a possible D match to TRBD1 (6 bases). CDR1 and CDR2 (germline): SSHAT, FNYEAQ (reference sequence). The CDR3 loop spans 14 amino acids. This CDR3 is CAGSLKQGPYEQYF. Here the CDR3 DNA reads TGTGCTGGCAGCTTGAAACAGGGCCCCTACGAGCAGTACTTC.

The table lists this clone with a few counts. V usage is TRBV4-3 and J usage is TRBJ1-2; unclear D gene. The CDR3 contains 15 residues. V was cut by 0 bases and J by 2 bases, with 10 bases left in between. Per the germline V gene, CDR1 is LGHNA and CDR2 is YSLEER. In DNA form, the CDR3 reads TGCGCCAGCAGCCAAGATAGGCGTGGGAACTATGGCTACACCTTC. Its protein product is CASSQDRRGNYGYTF.